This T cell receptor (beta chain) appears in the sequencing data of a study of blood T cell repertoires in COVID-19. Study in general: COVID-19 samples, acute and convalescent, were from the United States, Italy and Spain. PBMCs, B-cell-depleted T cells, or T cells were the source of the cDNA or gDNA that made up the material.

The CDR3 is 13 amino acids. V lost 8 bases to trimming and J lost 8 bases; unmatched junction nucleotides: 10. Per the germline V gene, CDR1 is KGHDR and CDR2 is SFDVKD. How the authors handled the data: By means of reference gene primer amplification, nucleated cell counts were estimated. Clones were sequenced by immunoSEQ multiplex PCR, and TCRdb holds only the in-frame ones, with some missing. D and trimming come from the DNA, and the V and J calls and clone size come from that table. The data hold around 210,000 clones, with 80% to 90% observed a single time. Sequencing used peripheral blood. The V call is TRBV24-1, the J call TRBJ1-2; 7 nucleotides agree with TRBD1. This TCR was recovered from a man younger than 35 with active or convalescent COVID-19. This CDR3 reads CATTLTGFEGYTF. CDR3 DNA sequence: TGTGCCACCACCCTGACAGGGTTTGAAGGCTACACCTTC.